The 2 T cell receptor beta chains below all came from one sample that was sequenced in a study of cytomegalovirus exposure and HLA in healthy donors. PCR was performed using 60 Vbeta and 13 Jbeta primers. Some clones are missing from TCRdb's copy, which holds only in-frame ones; the method was immunoSEQ multiplex PCR. The sample lists 200,000 or so clones; approximately 80% were seen once. Sequenced sample: PBMCs. These receptors all stem from a woman between 45 and 65 years old in good health and CMV-seropositive.

The chain has TRBV19 and TRBJ1-2, with D uncertain. CDR3 length: 14 amino acids. Per germline, CDR1 LNHDA and CDR2 SQIVND (reference sequence). V was pared by 5 bases and J by 6 bases, with 16 bases between. The CDR3 sequence: CASSREITVNGYTF. The CDR3 bases are TGTGCCAGTAGTCGCGAGATTACAGTGAATGGCTACACCTTC.

Here the CDR3 DNA reads TGCGCCAGCAGCCCAAGGGACACTTTGAACACTGAAGCTTTCTTT. This encodes CASSPRDTLNTEAFF. The J gene is TRBJ1-1, the V gene TRBV5-1; tentatively, D is TRBD1 (6 bases). Between the trimmed V and J ends, which lost 4 bases and 0 bases, there was a span of 13 bases. Per the germline V gene, CDR1 is SGHRS and CDR2 is YFSETQ. The CDR3 totals 15 residues.